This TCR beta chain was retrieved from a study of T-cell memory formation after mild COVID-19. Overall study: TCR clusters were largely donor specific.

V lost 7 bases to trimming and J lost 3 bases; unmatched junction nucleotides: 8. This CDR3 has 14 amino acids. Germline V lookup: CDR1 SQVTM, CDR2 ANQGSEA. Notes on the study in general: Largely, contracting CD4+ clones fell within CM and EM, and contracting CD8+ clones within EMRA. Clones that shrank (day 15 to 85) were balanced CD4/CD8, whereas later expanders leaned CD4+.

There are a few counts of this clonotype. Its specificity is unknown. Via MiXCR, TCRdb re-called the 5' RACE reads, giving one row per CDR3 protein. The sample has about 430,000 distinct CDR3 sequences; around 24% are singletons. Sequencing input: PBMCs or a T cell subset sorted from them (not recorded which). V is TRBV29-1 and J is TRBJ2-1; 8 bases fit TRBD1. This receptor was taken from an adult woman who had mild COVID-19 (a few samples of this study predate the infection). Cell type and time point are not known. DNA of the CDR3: TGCAGCGGGACCGGGACAGGTATCTACAATGAGCAGTTCTTC. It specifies CSGTGTGIYNEQFF.